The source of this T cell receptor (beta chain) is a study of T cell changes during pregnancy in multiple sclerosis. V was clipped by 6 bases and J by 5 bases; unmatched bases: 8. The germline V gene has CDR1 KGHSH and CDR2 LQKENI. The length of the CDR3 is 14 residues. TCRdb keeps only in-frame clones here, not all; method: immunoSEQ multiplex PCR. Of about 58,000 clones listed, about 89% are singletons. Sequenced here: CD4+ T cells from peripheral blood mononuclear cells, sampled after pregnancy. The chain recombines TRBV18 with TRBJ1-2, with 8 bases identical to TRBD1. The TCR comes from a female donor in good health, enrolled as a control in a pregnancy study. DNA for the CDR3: TGTGCCAGCTCCCCCGCAGGGGGCGATTATGGCTACACCTTC. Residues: CASSPAGGDYGYTF. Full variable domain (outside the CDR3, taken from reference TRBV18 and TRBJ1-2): NAGVMQNPRHLVRRRGQEARLRCSPMKGHSHVYWYRQLPEEGLKFMVYLQKENIIDESGMPKERFSAEFPKEGPSILRIQQVVRGDSAAYFCASSPAGGDYGYTFGSGTRLTVV.